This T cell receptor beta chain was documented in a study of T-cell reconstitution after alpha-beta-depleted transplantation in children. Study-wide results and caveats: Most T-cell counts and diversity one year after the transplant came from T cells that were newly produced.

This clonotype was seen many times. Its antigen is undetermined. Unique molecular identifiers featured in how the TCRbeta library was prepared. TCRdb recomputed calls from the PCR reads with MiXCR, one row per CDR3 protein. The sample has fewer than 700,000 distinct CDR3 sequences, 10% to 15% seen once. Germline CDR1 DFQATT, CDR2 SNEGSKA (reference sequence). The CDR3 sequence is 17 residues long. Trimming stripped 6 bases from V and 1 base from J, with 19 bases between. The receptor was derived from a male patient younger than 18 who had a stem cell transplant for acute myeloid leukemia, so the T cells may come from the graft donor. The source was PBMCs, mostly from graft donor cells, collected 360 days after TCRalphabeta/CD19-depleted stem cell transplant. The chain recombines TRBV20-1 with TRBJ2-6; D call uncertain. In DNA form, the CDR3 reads TGCAGTGCCGAGACAAGCGCGACCCCTTCTGGGGCCAACGTCCTGACTTTC. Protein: CSAETSATPSGANVLTF.